This record looks at one TCR beta chain sequence and its context. The ends lost 7 bases at V and 4 bases at J; junction bases unmatched: 7. CDR3 length: 14 residues. Germline CDR1 and CDR2: LNHDA and SQIVND (reference sequence). In the naive CD8 group, cells lacked CD45RO and were positively selected for CCR7, so terminally differentiated effector memory CD45RA+ cells were left out. Libraries were prepared by immunoSEQ multiplex PCR; TCRdb keeps only in-frame clonotypes and omits some of them. The data show around 2,000,000 clones, less than 95% seen once. The data were obtained in a study of shared clonotypes between healthy human individuals. Study-level information: CD8 memory received one plate per donor, CD8 naive two, CD4 memory three and CD4 naive three.

This chain connects TRBV19 to TRBJ1-1; 9 nucleotides match TRBD1. Sequenced: naive CD8+ T cells sorted from blood. The receptor comes from a young man in good health. CDR3 amino acids: CASTPQGAVTEAFF. The CDR3 DNA follows: TGTGCCAGTACCCCACAGGGGGCTGTCACTGAAGCTTTCTTT.